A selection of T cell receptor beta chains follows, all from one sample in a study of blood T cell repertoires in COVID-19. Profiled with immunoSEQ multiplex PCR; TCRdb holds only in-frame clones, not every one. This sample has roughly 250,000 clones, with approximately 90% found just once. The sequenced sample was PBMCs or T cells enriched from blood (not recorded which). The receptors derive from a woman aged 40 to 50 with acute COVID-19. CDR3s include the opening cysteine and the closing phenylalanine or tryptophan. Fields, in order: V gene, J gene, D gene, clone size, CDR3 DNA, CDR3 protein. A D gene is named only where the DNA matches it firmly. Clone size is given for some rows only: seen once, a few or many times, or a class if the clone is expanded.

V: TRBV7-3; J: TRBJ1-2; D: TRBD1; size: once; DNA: TGTGCCAGCAGCGCCAACGGACAGGGACACTATGGCTACACCTTC; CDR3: CASSANGQGHYGYTF
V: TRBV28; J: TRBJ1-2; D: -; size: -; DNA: TGTGCCAGCAGTTTTAGGGGGTTCTATGGCTACACCTTC; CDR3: CASSFRGFYGYTF
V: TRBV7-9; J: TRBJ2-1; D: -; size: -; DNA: TGTGCCAGCAGCCTCACAGCGGTGAACAATGAGCAGTTCTTC; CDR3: CASSLTAVNNEQFF
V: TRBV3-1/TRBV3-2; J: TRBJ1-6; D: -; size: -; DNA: TGTGCCAGCAGCCAAGATCCAGGGTATAATTCACCCCTCCACTTT; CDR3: CASSQDPGYNSPLHF
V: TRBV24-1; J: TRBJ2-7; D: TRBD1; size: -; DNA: TGTGCCACCAGTGAAGGCAGGGGGCGATACGAGCAGTACTTC; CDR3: CATSEGRGRYEQYF
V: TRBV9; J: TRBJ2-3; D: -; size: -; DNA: TGTGCCAGCAGCGTAGCCACGGGGAGGGGGGATACGCAGTATTTT; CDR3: CASSVATGRGDTQYF
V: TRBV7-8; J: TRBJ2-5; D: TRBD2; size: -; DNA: TGTGCCAGCAGCTCCCGGAGACTAGCGGGAGAAGGAGAGACCCAGTACTTC; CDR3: CASSSRRLAGEGETQYF
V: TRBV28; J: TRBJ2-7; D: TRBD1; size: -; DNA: TGTGCCAGCAGTCCACAGGGGCCGCTGGTTCCCGCAGCCTACGAGCAGTACTTC; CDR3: CASSPQGPLVPAAYEQYF
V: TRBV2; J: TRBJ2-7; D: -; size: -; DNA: TGTGCCAGCAGTCCCGTCGACGAGGGAAACTACGAGCAGTACTTC; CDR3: CASSPVDEGNYEQYF
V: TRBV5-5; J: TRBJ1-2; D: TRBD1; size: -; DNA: TGTGCCAGCAACCCCGGGACAGGGGGCCTAACGCCAGGCTACACCTTC; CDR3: CASNPGTGGLTPGYTF
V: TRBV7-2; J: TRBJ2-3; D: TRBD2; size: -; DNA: TGTGCCAGCAGCTACGGTGGTAGCGGGAGAGATACGCAGTATTTT; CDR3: CASSYGGSGRDTQYF
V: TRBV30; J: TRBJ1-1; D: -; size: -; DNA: TGTGCCTGGAGTGAGGGGTGGAGCACTGAAGCTTTCTTT; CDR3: CAWSEGWSTEAFF
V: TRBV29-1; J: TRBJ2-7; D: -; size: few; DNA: TGCAGCGTCGAGGGGGACACCTACGAGCAGTACTTC; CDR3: CSVEGDTYEQYF
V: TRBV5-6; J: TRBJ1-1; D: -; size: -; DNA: TGTGCCAGCAGCATACTAACAGGGTCCACTGAAGCTTTCTTT; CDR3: CASSILTGSTEAFF
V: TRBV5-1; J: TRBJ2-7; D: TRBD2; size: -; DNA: TGCGCCAGCAGTTTGACTAGCGGGGGATCCTACGAGCAGTACTTC; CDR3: CASSLTSGGSYEQYF
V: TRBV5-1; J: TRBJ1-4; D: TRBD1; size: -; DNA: TGCGCCAGCAGCTTGTCGGGACAGGGGGCGAGAAAACTGTTTTTT; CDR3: CASSLSGQGARKLFF
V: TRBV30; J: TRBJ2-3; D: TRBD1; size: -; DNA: TGTGCCTGGAGTCTGGTCAGGGGGACAGATACGCAGTATTTT; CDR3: CAWSLVRGTDTQYF
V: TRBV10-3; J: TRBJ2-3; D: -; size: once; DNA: TGTGCCATCAGGGAGGGAGGACTGTCCACAGATACGCAGTATTTT; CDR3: CAIREGGLSTDTQYF
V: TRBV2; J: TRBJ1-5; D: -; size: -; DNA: TGTGCCAGCAGTGCTAGGACAGATCAGCCCCAGCATTTT; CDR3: CASSARTDQPQHF
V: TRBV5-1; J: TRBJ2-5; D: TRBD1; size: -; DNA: TGCGCCAGCAGCTTGGCTGGGCAGGGGGCGGGAGAGACCCAGTACTTC; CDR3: CASSLAGQGAGETQYF
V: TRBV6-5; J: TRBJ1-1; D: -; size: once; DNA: TGTGCCAGCAGTTACTCGGCTTCGGGGAACACTGAAGCTTTCTTT; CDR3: CASSYSASGNTEAFF
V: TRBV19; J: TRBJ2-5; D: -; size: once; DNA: TGTGCCAGTAGTATTCTGGGGGGGGCGGCGACCCAGTACTTC; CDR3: CASSILGGAATQYF
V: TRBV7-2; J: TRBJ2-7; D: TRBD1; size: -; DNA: TGTGCCAGCAGCTTAGAAGCACAGGGGGTCGAGCAGTACTTC; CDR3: CASSLEAQGVEQYF
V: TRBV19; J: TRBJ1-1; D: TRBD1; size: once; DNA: TGTGCCAGTAGTTCAAGGGACAGAGGTACTGAAGCTTTCTTT; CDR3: CASSSRDRGTEAFF
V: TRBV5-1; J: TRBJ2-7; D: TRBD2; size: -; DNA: TGCGCCAGCAGCTTACTAGCGGGGGGCTACGAGCAGTACTTC; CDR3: CASSLLAGGYEQYF
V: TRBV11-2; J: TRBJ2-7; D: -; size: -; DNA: TGTGCCAGCAGCTTAGATCGCGGGCCCTCCTACGAGCAGTACTTC; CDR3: CASSLDRGPSYEQYF
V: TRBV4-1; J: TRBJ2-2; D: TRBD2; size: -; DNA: TGCGCCAGCAGCCAAGTTTATAGCGGGGCGAACACCGGGGAGCTGTTTTTT; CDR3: CASSQVYSGANTGELFF
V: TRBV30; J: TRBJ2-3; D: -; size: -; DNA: TGTGCCTGGAGTGTTTATTTCGAGCGAGCGAGGGGCACAGATACGCAGTATTTT; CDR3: CAWSVYFERARGTDTQYF
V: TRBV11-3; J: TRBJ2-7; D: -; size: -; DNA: TGTGCCAGCAGCCCAGGTCCTTCCTACGAGCAGTACTTC; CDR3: CASSPGPSYEQYF
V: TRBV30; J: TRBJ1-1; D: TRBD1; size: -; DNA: TGTGCCTGGAGGGGGACAGACTTGAACACTGAAGCTTTCTTT; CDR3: CAWRGTDLNTEAFF
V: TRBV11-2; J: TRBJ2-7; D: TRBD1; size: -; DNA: TGTGCCAGCAGGACCACCAGGGGACAGGTCTACGAGCAGTACTTC; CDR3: CASRTTRGQVYEQYF
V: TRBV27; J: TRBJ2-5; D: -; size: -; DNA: TGTGCCAGCAGTCCGGTTCGTGGCCAGTACTTC; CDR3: CASSPVRGQYF
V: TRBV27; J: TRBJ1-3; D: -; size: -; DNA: TGTGCCAGCAGTTTATATCCCCCATTAGACTACTCTGGAAACACCATATATTTT; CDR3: CASSLYPPLDYSGNTIYF
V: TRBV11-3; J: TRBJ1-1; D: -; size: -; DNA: TGTGCCAGCAGCCCCTATAGGAACACTGAAGCTTTCTTT; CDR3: CASSPYRNTEAFF
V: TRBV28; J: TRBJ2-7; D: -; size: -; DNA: TGTGCCAGCAGTTTAAATGGCAGGTCCTACGAGCAGTACTTC; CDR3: CASSLNGRSYEQYF
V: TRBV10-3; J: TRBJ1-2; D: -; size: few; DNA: TGTGCCATCAGTGAGGGCAGGGGTGGATATGGCTACACCTTC; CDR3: CAISEGRGGYGYTF
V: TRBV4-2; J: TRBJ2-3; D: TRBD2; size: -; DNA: TGTGCCAGCAGCCAGCCGGGAAGCGGGGCTAGCACAGATACGCAGTATTTT; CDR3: CASSQPGSGASTDTQYF
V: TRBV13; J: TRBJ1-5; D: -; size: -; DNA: TGTGCCAGCAGCTTAAGGGGCCAGCCCCAGCATTTT; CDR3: CASSLRGQPQHF
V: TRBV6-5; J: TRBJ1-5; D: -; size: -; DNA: TGTGCCTCTAGTACCGGAAGGTATAGTCAGCCCCAGCATTTT; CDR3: CASSTGRYSQPQHF
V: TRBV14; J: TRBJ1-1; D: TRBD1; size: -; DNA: TGTGCCAGCAGCCTAGCAGGGGGCTTGGGGACTGAAGCTTTCTTT; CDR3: CASSLAGGLGTEAFF
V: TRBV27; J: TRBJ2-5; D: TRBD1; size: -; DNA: TGTGCCAGTTCCCAGGGGGTGGCCGAGACCCAGTACTTC; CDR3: CASSQGVAETQYF
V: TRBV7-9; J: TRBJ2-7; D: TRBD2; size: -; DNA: TGTGCCAGCAGCCGCCCTACTAGCGGGAGTTGGGAGCAGTACTTC; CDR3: CASSRPTSGSWEQYF
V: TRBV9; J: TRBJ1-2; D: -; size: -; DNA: TGTGCCAGCGGATACTTGGAGGGTGGGGGTGAGGGCTACACCTTC; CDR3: CASGYLEGGGEGYTF
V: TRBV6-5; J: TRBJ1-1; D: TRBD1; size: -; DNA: TGTGCCAGCAGTTACTACGGACAGGGTTATCCTGAAGCTTTCTTT; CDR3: CASSYYGQGYPEAFF
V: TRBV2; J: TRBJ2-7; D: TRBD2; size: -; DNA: TGTGCCAGCAGTGAACTCGGGGGGGCCTACGAGCAGTACTTC; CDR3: CASSELGGAYEQYF
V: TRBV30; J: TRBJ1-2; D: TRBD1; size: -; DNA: TGTGCCTGGGGATGGGACAGGGGCGTCGTAGGCTACACCTTC; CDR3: CAWGWDRGVVGYTF
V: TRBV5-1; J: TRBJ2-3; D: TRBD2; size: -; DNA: TGCGCCAGCAGCCCCGGACTAGCGGGGGGATACACAGATACGCAGTATTTT; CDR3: CASSPGLAGGYTDTQYF
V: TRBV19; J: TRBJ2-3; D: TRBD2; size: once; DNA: TGTGCCAGTAGTATGGGACTAGCGGGAAGCACAGATACGCAGTATTTT; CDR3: CASSMGLAGSTDTQYF
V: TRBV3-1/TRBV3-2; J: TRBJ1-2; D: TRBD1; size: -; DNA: TGTGCCAGCAGCCAAGGAACAGGGGGCCCCCGTGGCTACACCTTC; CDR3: CASSQGTGGPRGYTF
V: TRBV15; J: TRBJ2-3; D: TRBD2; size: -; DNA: TGTGCCACCAGCCCGGGACTAGCGGTAAGTACAGATACGCAGTATTTT; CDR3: CATSPGLAVSTDTQYF
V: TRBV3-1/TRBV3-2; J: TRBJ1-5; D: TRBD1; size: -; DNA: TGTGCCAGCAGCCAAGGGGACAGTTATCAGCCCCAGCATTTT; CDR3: CASSQGDSYQPQHF